This TCR beta chain was observed in a study of blood T cell repertoires in COVID-19. Study overall: The United States, Italy and Spain were the sources of the acute and convalescent COVID-19 samples.

In the authors' workflow: Amplification with reference gene primers provided the estimates of nucleated cell counts. The method was immunoSEQ multiplex PCR; TCRdb's version includes in-frame clones alone and lacks a portion of them. The V and J calls and the clone size are those of that table, but D and trimming were determined from the DNA. This table holds around 250,000 clones, 91% found once. The participants were between roughly 18 and 100 years old and came from under 25 US areas. In the case of this clone: The junction departs from germline at one end; a sequencing error may be responsible.

The CDR3 has 11 amino acids. The germline V gene encodes CDR1 SGHDN and CDR2 FVKESK. This receptor was taken from a human donor in a cohort exposed to, infected with or recovered from COVID-19 (not recorded which). The donor label of this sample is uncertain. The chain joins TRBV14 to TRBJ2-7; D is perhaps TRBD2 (5 bases). Source material: PBMCs or T cells enriched from blood (not recorded which). The CDR3 protein is CASRQADEQYF. The DNA of the CDR3 is TGTGCCAGCAGGCAAGCGGACGAGCAGTACTTC.